Shown below are 17 T cell receptor beta chains from a single sample sequenced in a study of CD8+ T cells in alopecia areata. Treatment indicated: oral pan-JAK inhibitor, 5-10 mg twice daily. Extracted RNA was reverse transcribed, and the resulting cDNA served as sequencing template. Generated by immunoSEQ multiplex PCR, the TCRdb table keeps only in-frame clones and is missing some. The sample has 200,000 or so clones, over 45% seen once. This material consisted of CD4+ T cells sorted from blood, taken at week 24, from a patient treated with tofacitinib. The receptors stem from a human donor with alopecia areata.

The chain recombines TRBV10-2 with TRBJ1-6; 8 bases fit TRBD1. Germline CDR1 and CDR2: WSHSY and SAAADI. V shed 4 bases, J shed 10 bases, and the junction held 6 bases outside the gene matches. This CDR3 has 14 amino acids. CDR3 sequence reads: CASSATGDRSPLHF. The CDR3 nucleotides are TGCGCCAGCAGTGCGACAGGGGATAGGTCACCCCTCCACTTT.

The chain has TRBV4-1 and TRBJ1-5; no clear D gene. The CDR3 covers 14 residues. V lost 0 bases and J 6 bases, leaving 9 bases between the germline ends. CDR1 is MGHRA and CDR2 is YSYEKL in the germline V gene. The CDR3 loop is CASSQDMWGQPQHF. CDR3 nucleotide sequence: TGCGCCAGCAGCCAAGATATGTGGGGTCAGCCCCAGCATTTT.

The chain employs TRBV6-1 and TRBJ2-2, with 9 positions matching TRBD1. The germline V gene has CDR1 MNHNS and CDR2 SASEGT. Trimming at V came to 4 bases and at J to 4 bases, leaving 7 bases not matched to a gene. The CDR3 has 16 residues. CDR3 nucleotide sequence: TGTGCCAGCAGTGCAGTTCGGGACAGGGCCACCGGGGAGCTGTTTTTT. Its protein product is CASSAVRDRATGELFF.

The chain is built from TRBV7-2 and TRBJ2-3; no firm D call. The germline CDR1 and CDR2 sequences are SGHTA and FQGNSA. This CDR3 has 16 amino acids. The germline V and J ends were trimmed by 3 bases and 0 bases, with 13 bases remaining between them. The CDR3 reads CASSFTSTPSTDTQYF. The CDR3, as DNA: TGTGCCAGCAGCTTTACCAGTACTCCTAGCACAGATACGCAGTATTTT.

J is TRBJ2-3 and V is TRBV6-5; 7 bases are a match to TRBD2. CDR1 MNHEY and CDR2 SVGAGI come from the germline V gene. The length of the CDR3 is 13 residues. The trim removed 8 bases at V and 1 base at J, leaving 3 bases unmatched. In DNA form, the CDR3 reads TGTGCCAGCCGGGGAGGGGGCACAGATACGCAGTATTTT. The encoded protein is CASRGGGTDTQYF.

The rearrangement joins TRBV4-2 to TRBJ1-2, with TRBD1 matching over 8 bases. The J segment lost 4 bases and the V segment lost 3 bases, leaving 13 bases of the junction unmatched. The length of the CDR3 is 17 residues. The germline V gene encodes CDR1 LGHNA and CDR2 YNFKEQ. The CDR3 loop reads CASSQVGQAIMGYGYTF. The CDR3 DNA reads TGTGCCAGCAGCCAGGTGGGACAGGCTATTATGGGCTATGGCTACACCTTC.

The rearrangement uses TRBV5-1 and TRBJ1-4; D remains ambiguous. The CDR3 has 13 amino acids. CDR1 and CDR2 (germline): SGHRS, YFSETQ. The V end lost 1 base, the J end lost 7 bases, and 8 bases lay between the germline ends. The CDR3 sequence is CASSLMTSEKLFF. As DNA, the CDR3 is TGCGCCAGCAGCTTGATGACCTCTGAAAAACTGTTTTTT.

To note about this clone: At one boundary the junction diverges from the germline segment, which might be a read error. The chain recombines TRBV19 with TRBJ2-6; D call uncertain. This CDR3 spans 14 amino acids. Germline assignment: CDR1 LNHDA and CDR2 SQIVND (reference sequence). The CDR3 bases are TGTGCCAGTAGTGTAGAACCTGGGGCCAACGTCCTGACTTTC. Residues: CASSVEPGANVLTF.

The chain couples TRBV30 to TRBJ1-4; D not resolved. CDR1 GTSNPN and CDR2 SVGIG come from the germline V gene (reference sequence). Trimming cost V 5 bases and J 8 bases, with 15 bases left between them. The CDR3 extends over 13 amino acids. The CDR3 spells CAWGRGIGEKLFF. CDR3 DNA: TGTGCCTGGGGAAGAGGCATAGGGGAAAAACTGTTTTTT.

CDR3 sequence: CASSVTGTTITDTQYF. DNA of the CDR3: TGTGCCAGCAGCGTAACCGGGACTACCATCACAGATACGCAGTATTTT. V gene TRBV5-4 combines with J gene TRBJ2-3; TRBD2 aligns across 7 bases. CDR1 SGHNT and CDR2 YYREEE come from the germline V gene (reference sequence). The CDR3 contains 16 residues. J was trimmed by 2 bases and V by 4 bases; bases with no gene match: 10.

The rearrangement joins TRBV25-1 to TRBJ2-7; D perhaps matches TRBD1 (5 bases). The CDR3 contains 15 residues. CDR1 MGHDK and CDR2 SYGVNS come from the germline V gene. V was shortened by 2 bases and J by 5 bases, with 16 bases between the two germline ends. The CDR3 DNA reads TGTGCCAGCAGTGAAGAAGGCTGGGGCATCCACGAGCAGTACTTC. Translating it yields CASSEEGWGIHEQYF.

This chain joins TRBV29-1 and TRBJ2-7; D is possibly TRBD1 (6 bases). Trimming shortened V by 6 bases and J by 2 bases, and 17 bases separated the two germline ends. The CDR3 extends over 14 amino acids. Germline V gene data show CDR1 as SQVTM and CDR2 as ANQGSEA. The CDR3 nucleotides are TGCAGCGTAAGGACAGTTGTGGAGGCCTACGAGCAGTACTTC. Its protein product is CSVRTVVEAYEQYF.

This clone was found many times. The rearrangement joins TRBV10-3 to TRBJ2-3, with 11 bases that match TRBD1. The length of the CDR3 is 17 residues. Germline CDR1 reads ENHRY; CDR2 reads SYGVKD. Trimming removed 0 bases from V and 1 base from J; junction bases left unmatched: 3. CDR3 sequence: CAISESWTGGGTDTQYF. CDR3 nucleotide sequence: TGTGCCATCAGTGAGTCGTGGACAGGGGGCGGCACAGATACGCAGTATTTT.

V usage is TRBV11-1 and J usage is TRBJ2-1, with D tentatively TRBD2 (5 bases). With 4 bases removed from V and 12 bases from J, the gap between germline ends came to 16 bases. The CDR3 loop spans 13 amino acids. Germline loops: CDR1 SGHAT, CDR2 FQDESV (reference sequence). The CDR3 protein is CASSSGLGWWQFF. In DNA form, the CDR3 reads TGTGCCAGCAGCTCTGGACTGGGCTGGTGGCAGTTCTTC.

The rearrangement uses TRBV7-2 and TRBJ2-7; no firm D call. The DNA matches TRBJ2-1 better at its end, which makes the J call doubtful. CDR3 size: 15 residues. CDR1 is SGHTA, CDR2 FQGNSA, per germline. The CDR3 region has the DNA TGTGCCAGCAGCTTAGCCGGGTTCTCCTACAATGAGCAGTTCTTC. Its protein is CASSLAGFSYNEQFF.

This clone was recorded once. This chain links TRBV5-4 with TRBJ2-5, with D possibly being TRBD1 or TRBD2 (5 bases each). CDR1 SGHNT and CDR2 YYREEE come from the germline V gene (reference sequence). This CDR3 spans 13 amino acids. Trimming removed 0 bases at V and 7 bases at J, with 10 bases between. CDR3 sequence (DNA): TGTGCCAGCAGCTTGGAACAGAGGGGGACCCAGTACTTC. Translation gives CASSLEQRGTQYF.

As concerns this clone: Because it lacks the conserved phenylalanine or tryptophan at the end, this CDR3 is likely a read error. No DNA is shown, since the ends of the CDR3 on it are uncertain; the CDR3 is the one TCRdb lists. The chain has TRBV4-3 and TRBJ2-7. Germline CDR1 LGHNA, CDR2 YSLEER. The CDR3 comprises 11 residues, both ends counted. This CDR3 reads CASSQGCSLRT.